This T cell receptor (beta chain) is from a study of blood T cell repertoires in COVID-19. Turning to the study itself: Acute and convalescent COVID-19 samples came from the United States, Italy and Spain. In each case, the material was cDNA or gDNA derived from T cells, B-cell-depleted T cells, or PBMCs.

Original methodology: Reference gene primer amplification gave nucleated cell count estimates. Libraries were prepared by immunoSEQ multiplex PCR; TCRdb keeps only in-frame clonotypes and omits some of them. The V and J calls and the clone size are those of that table, but D and trimming were determined from the DNA. The sample records roughly 65,000 clones, around 80% being singletons. The CDR3 consists of 14 residues. With 0 bases removed from V and 9 bases from J, the gap between germline ends came to 15 bases. Per the germline V gene, CDR1 is MNHEY and CDR2 is SVGAGI. The origin of this receptor is a man at least 80 years old with acute or convalescent COVID-19. The chain couples TRBV6-5 to TRBJ2-7; possibly TRBD2 for D (6 bases). The sample consisted of peripheral blood. In nucleotides, the CDR3 is TGTGCCAGCAGTTACTCGGAGGGGTCCCCAGGGCAGTACTTC. Translated, it gives CASSYSEGSPGQYF.